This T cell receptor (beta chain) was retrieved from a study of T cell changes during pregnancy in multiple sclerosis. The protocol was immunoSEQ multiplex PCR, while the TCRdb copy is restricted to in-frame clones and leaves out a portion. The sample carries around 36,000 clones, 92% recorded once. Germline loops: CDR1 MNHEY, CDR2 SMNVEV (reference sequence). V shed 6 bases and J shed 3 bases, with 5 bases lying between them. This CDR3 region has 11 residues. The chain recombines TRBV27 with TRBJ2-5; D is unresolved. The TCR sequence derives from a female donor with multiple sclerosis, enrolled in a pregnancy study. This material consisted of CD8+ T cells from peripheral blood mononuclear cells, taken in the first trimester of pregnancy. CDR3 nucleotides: TGTGCCAGCAGGGCGGAAGAGACCCAGTACTTC. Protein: CASRAEETQYF.